Given below is one T cell receptor beta chain in context. This CDR3 region has 15 residues. Germline CDR1 and CDR2: MNHNS and SASEGT. Trimming at V came to 1 base and at J to 5 bases, leaving 7 bases not matched to a gene. The sample belongs to a study of blood T cell repertoires in COVID-19. Study summary: The origin of the acute and convalescent COVID-19 samples was the United States, Italy and Spain. T cells, B-cell-depleted T cells, or PBMCs supplied cDNA or gDNA.

Original analysis: Reference gene primer amplification yielded estimated nucleated cell counts. TCRdb's copy holds only in-frame clones and misses some; the assay was immunoSEQ multiplex PCR. The V and J calls and clone size were taken over from that table, and D and trimming were inferred from the DNA. The sample consists of some 60,000 clones, approximately 90% of them appearing once. Input material: peripheral blood. The sequence was obtained from a man in his forties or fifties with acute or convalescent COVID-19. The chain carries TRBV6-1 and TRBJ1-2; 7 bases map to TRBD1. The CDR3 DNA reads as TGTGCCAGCAGTGAAGAAAGACAGGGTTGGTATGGCTACACCTTC. It encodes CASSEERQGWYGYTF.